This passage covers 7 T cell receptor beta chains from one sample sequenced in a study of blood T cell repertoires in COVID-19. Produced via immunoSEQ multiplex PCR; TCRdb's table is partial and in-frame only. The profile shows roughly 57,000 clones, just under 90% of them singletons. The sequenced material came from peripheral blood. These receptors originate from a woman aged 60-75 years with COVID-19, enrolled during active disease.

V is TRBV7-6 and J is TRBJ1-6, with a tentative D call TRBD1 (5 bases). From germline, CDR1 is SGHVS and CDR2 FNYEAQ. Trimming removed 1 base at V and 7 bases at J, with 14 bases between. The CDR3 spans 16 residues. This CDR3 is CASSLGGDRTNSPLHF. CDR3 nucleotides: TGTGCCAGCAGCTTAGGGGGCGACCGCACAAATTCACCCCTCCACTTT.

The gene calls are TRBV5-1 and TRBJ1-1, with D possibly TRBD1 on 5 matching bases. This CDR3 is built from 18 residues. Germline assignment: CDR1 SGHRS and CDR2 YFSETQ. V dropped 5 bases and J dropped 3 bases, with 26 bases sitting between them. This CDR3 is CASRQNDMGRDWDTEAFF. For the CDR3, the DNA is TGCGCCAGCAGACAGAACGACATGGGGCGCGATTGGGACACTGAAGCTTTCTTT.

The chain recombines TRBV7-9 with TRBJ2-1, with 11 bases identical to TRBD2. Trimming took 3 bases from V and 7 from J; bases not matched to a gene: 2. Germline V CDR1 and CDR2: SEHNR, FQNEAQ (reference sequence). This CDR3 comprises 14 residues. This chain's CDR3 is CASSLGLAANEQFF. CDR3 nucleotides: TGTGCCAGCAGCTTGGGACTAGCGGCGAATGAGCAGTTCTTC.

J is TRBJ1-1 and V is TRBV30; 11 bases map to TRBD1. CDR1 GTSNPN and CDR2 SVGIG come from the germline V gene (reference sequence). V dropped 2 bases and J dropped 4; count of bases not matched to a gene: 9. The CDR3 covers 16 residues. CDR3 bases: TGTGCCTGGAGTCCTCCGGGACAGGGGGTCTTCACTGAAGCTTTCTTT. Translated, it gives CAWSPPGQGVFTEAFF.

This clone was recorded only once. The rearrangement links TRBV7-3 to TRBJ2-7; D is unresolved. There are 14 residues in the CDR3. The germline V and J ends were trimmed by 5 bases and 2 bases, with 13 bases remaining between them. CDR1 and CDR2 (germline): SGHTA, FQGTGA. The CDR3 spells CASSPYGRPYEQYF. DNA of the CDR3: TGTGCCAGCAGCCCTTATGGGCGACCCTACGAGCAGTACTTC.

J is TRBJ1-5 and V is TRBV28, with D perhaps matching TRBD1 (5 bases). The CDR3 has 15 residues. Germline loops: CDR1 MDHEN, CDR2 SYDVKM. V lost 6 bases and J lost 6, with 18 bases in between. The CDR3 is CASSPVRATGQPQHF. The CDR3 region has the DNA TGTGCCAGCAGCCCCGTCAGGGCCACTGGTCAGCCCCAGCATTTT.

In the case of this clone: An end of the junction differs from the germline gene, which may be a read error. V gene TRBV7-7 combines with J gene TRBJ2-5, with 11 nucleotides matching TRBD1. The CDR3 covers 17 residues. The germline gives CDR1 SSHAT, CDR2 FNYEAQ (reference sequence). The CDR3 loop is CASSSGPGQGGRETQYF. The CDR3 DNA reads as TGTGCTAGCAGCTCTGGGCCGGGACAGGGGGGGCGAGAGACCCAGTACTTC. Based on the CDR3 plus reference TRBV7-7 and TRBJ2-5, the full variable domain is GAGVSQSPRYKVTKRGQDVTLRCDPISSHATLYWYQQALGQGPEFLTYFNYEAQPDKSGLPSDRFSAERPEGSISTLTIQRTEQRDSAMYRCASSSGPGQGGRETQYFGPGTRLLVL.